Following are 13 T cell receptor beta chains from one sample sequenced in a study of regulatory T cells in long-lasting Graves disease. Time point indicated: newly diagnosed GD, antithyroid drugs for less than 3 months. PBMC RNA served as the TCR library source. CDR3-region Arm-PCR and iRepertoire HTBI primers produced the TCR beta libraries. MiXCR, applied by TCRdb to the multiplex PCR reads, yields one record per CDR3 protein. The sample consists of roughly 410,000 distinct CDR3 sequences, 15% of them appearing once. This sample also appeared in a second study, on T cells in Graves' hyperthyroidism and ophthalmopathy.

The sample in question was peripheral blood mononuclear cells (PBMCs), obtained at new diagnosis, from a patient treated with antithyroid drugs. All receptors derive from a middle-aged woman with Graves disease.

The V gene is TRBV19, the J gene TRBJ2-1; 14 positions match TRBD2. Germline V lookup: CDR1 LNHDA, CDR2 SQIVND (reference sequence). CDR3 size: 20 residues. V dropped 5 bases and J dropped 3; count of bases not matched to a gene: 15. The CDR3 loop is CASSAQPGTSGSLGYNEQFF. The DNA of the CDR3 is TGTGCCAGTAGTGCTCAACCCGGGACTAGCGGGAGTCTGGGCTACAATGAGCAGTTCTTC.

This rearrangement joins TRBV5-8 to TRBJ1-5; D is ambiguous. The CDR3 length is 15 residues. Germline V lookup: CDR1 SGHTS, CDR2 YDEGEE. Trimming took off 5 bases at V and 1 base at J, with 13 bases between the two ends. CDR3 nucleotides: TGTGCCAGCAGTCGGCAATCGGGGAGCAATCAGCCCCAGCATTTT. It yields the protein CASSRQSGSNQPQHF.

This clonotype was found many times. V is TRBV19 and J is TRBJ1-1; D may be TRBD1 (5 bases). The germline V gene has CDR1 LNHDA and CDR2 SQIVND (reference sequence). The CDR3 runs 12 residues. Trimming took 5 bases from V and 4 from J, leaving 8 bases between them. The CDR3 DNA sequence: TGTGCCAGTAGTTCACAGGCCACTGAAGCTTTCTTT. The encoded protein is CASSSQATEAFF.

This clonotype occurred many times. The gene calls are TRBV28 and TRBJ2-1; perhaps TRBD2 as D (6 bases). The CDR3 covers 17 residues. V was clipped by 2 bases and J by 9 bases, with 23 bases between them. The germline V gene has CDR1 MDHEN and CDR2 SYDVKM. The CDR3: CASSLPLGRGDGGEQFF. CDR3 nucleotide sequence: TGTGCCAGCAGTTTACCCTTGGGACGAGGAGACGGGGGTGAGCAGTTCTTC.

This clonotype appeared a few times. The CDR3 region is CAISLAGGSDTIYF. Here the CDR3 DNA reads TGTGCCATCAGTCTCGCAGGGGGCTCAGACACCATATATTTT. The chain joins TRBV10-3 to TRBJ1-3, with 8 bases identical to TRBD1. V lost 5 bases, J lost 8 bases, and 8 bases stayed unmatched. CDR1 is ENHRY, CDR2 SYGVKD, per germline. The CDR3 is 14 amino acids.

This clonotype was found many times. Sequence at one end of the junction differs from germline and may be a read error. The V and J genes are TRBV6-4 and TRBJ1-4; the D gene is possibly TRBD1 (5 bases). Germline values: CDR1 MRHNA, CDR2 SNTAGT. There are 17 residues in the CDR3. In nucleotides, the CDR3 is TGTGCCAGCAGTGAAACTCCAAATCCAGGGTCTAATGAAAAACTGTCTTTT. It is translated as CASSETPNPGSNEKLSF.

This clonotype has only a few counts. The chain carries TRBV6-9 and TRBJ1-1; unclear D gene. Germline V lookup: CDR1 MNHGY, CDR2 SVAAGI. Between the trimmed V and J ends, which lost 4 bases and 3 bases, there was a span of 15 bases. This CDR3 has 15 residues. CDR3: CASSFGPLGYTEAFF. CDR3 bases: TGTGCCAGCAGTTTTGGCCCCCTCGGGTACACTGAAGCTTTCTTT.

This clonotype came up a few times. The chain links TRBV4-1 to TRBJ2-7; 7 bases fit TRBD2. The germline V gene has CDR1 MGHRA and CDR2 YSYEKL. This CDR3 is built from 16 residues. V shed 0 bases and J 1 base; nucleotides not matched to a gene: 6. CDR3 coding DNA: TGCGCCAGCAGCCAAGATATTGCGGGAGTATCCTACGAGCAGTACTTC. It encodes CASSQDIAGVSYEQYF.

The rearrangement joins TRBV5-6 to TRBJ2-2, with 10 bases matching TRBD1. Germline V gene sequence: CDR1 SGHDT, CDR2 YYEEEE. V lost 3 bases to trimming and J lost 3 bases; unmatched junction nucleotides: 5. The CDR3 contains 16 residues. The CDR3 protein is CASSSGGTGDTGELFF. CDR3 sequence (DNA): TGTGCCAGCAGCTCTGGCGGGACAGGGGACACCGGGGAGCTGTTTTTT.

The chain is built from TRBV19 and TRBJ1-2; D is unclear. Germline assignment: CDR1 LNHDA and CDR2 SQIVND (reference sequence). The CDR3 has 15 residues. The V gene lost 7 bases and the J gene lost 1 base, with 16 bases spanning the gap. The CDR3 DNA sequence: TGTGCCAGTAAAAAAGACCAAAACCTTAACTATGGCTACACCTTC. It encodes CASKKDQNLNYGYTF. Full variable domain (remainder filled in from reference TRBV19 and TRBJ1-2): DGGITQSPKYLFRKEGQNVTLSCEQNLNHDAMYWYRQDPGQGLRLIYYSQIVNDFQKGDIAEGYSVSREKKESFPLTVTSAQKNPTAFYLCASKKDQNLNYGYTFGSGTRLTVV.

This chain uses TRBV3-1 with TRBJ2-7; no reliable D call. From germline, CDR1 is LGHDT and CDR2 YNNKEL (reference sequence). The CDR3 runs 15 residues. With 0 bases removed from V and 1 base from J, the gap between germline ends came to 10 bases. The CDR3 is CASSQDPTTSYEQYF. The CDR3 DNA reads TGTGCCAGCAGCCAAGATCCCACGACTTCCTACGAGCAGTACTTC.

Many counts were recorded for this clonotype. This chain connects TRBV3-1 to TRBJ2-1, with TRBD2 identical over 13 bases. V lost 4 bases to trimming and J lost 7 bases; unmatched junction nucleotides: 16. The CDR3 totals 19 residues. Germline loops: CDR1 LGHDT, CDR2 YNNKEL (reference sequence). The chain's CDR3 is CASSRTGTSGTPRMNEQFF. The CDR3 DNA sequence: TGTGCCAGCAGCCGAACCGGGACTAGCGGGACGCCGAGGATGAATGAGCAGTTCTTC.

This clonotype was observed at least ten times. The chain couples TRBV3-1 to TRBJ2-3; D uncertain. V lost 0 bases, J lost 9 bases, and 13 bases lay in between. Germline V gene sequence: CDR1 LGHDT, CDR2 YNNKEL (reference sequence). The CDR3 loop spans 14 amino acids. The CDR3 nucleotides are TGTGCCAGCAGCCAAGAAACCTCTCAGCTCACGCAGTATTTT. Translation: CASSQETSQLTQYF.